This TCR beta chain is from a study of low-dose radiotherapy and immunotherapy resistance in tumors. Background on the study: Cyclophosphamide infusions of 200 mg/m2 came every two weeks, one day before radiation-immunotherapy.

The V gene's germline CDR1 is SGHNT and CDR2 YENEEA. Trimming removed 3 bases from V and 4 bases from J; junction bases left unmatched: 3. This CDR3 comprises 15 residues. Covering alpha and beta chains, TRAV- and TRBV-specific primers were used for the first-strand cDNA. A roughly 19-cycle PCR with a constant-region primer and V-primer adapter amplified TCRs. TCRdb processed the reads anew with MiXCR; each CDR3 protein has one entry. This sample has around 60,000 distinct CDR3 sequences, with under 30% found just once. This clonotype was seen repeatedly, ten times or more. Time point in this sample: after trial treatment. Treatment given: LDRT plus nivolumab, ipilimumab, low-dose cyclophosphamide and aspirin (RACIN trial). Donors received nivolumab, ipilimumab, aspirin, low-dose cyclophosphamide and low-dose radiotherapy. Eligible patients bore advanced solid tumors devoid of tumor-infiltrating lymphocytes.

The receptor comes from a male donor with prostate cancer. The chain links TRBV11-3 to TRBJ2-3; the match to TRBD2 covers 11 bases. The specimen was PBMCs, collected after low-dose radiotherapy plus immunotherapy. The chain's CDR3 is CASSFLAGGADTQYF. CDR3 DNA: TGTGCCAGCAGCTTCCTAGCGGGGGGTGCAGATACGCAGTATTTT.